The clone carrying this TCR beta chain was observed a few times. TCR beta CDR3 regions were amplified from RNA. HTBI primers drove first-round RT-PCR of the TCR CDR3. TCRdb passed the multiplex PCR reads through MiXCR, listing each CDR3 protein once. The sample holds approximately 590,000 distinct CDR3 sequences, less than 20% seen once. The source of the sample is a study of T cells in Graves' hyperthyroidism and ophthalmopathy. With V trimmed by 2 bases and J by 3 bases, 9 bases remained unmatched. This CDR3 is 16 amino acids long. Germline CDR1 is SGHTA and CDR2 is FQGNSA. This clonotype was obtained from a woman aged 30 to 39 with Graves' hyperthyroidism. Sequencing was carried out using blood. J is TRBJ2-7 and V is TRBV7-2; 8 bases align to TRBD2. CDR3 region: CASSLYHGAGVYEQYF. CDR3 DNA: TGTGCCAGCAGCTTATATCATGGAGCGGGAGTCTACGAGCAGTACTTC. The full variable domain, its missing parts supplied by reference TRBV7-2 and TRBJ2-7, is GAGVSQSPSNKVTEKGKDVELRCDPISGHTALYWYRQSLGQGLEFLIYFQGNSAPDKSGLPSDRFSAERTGGSVSTLTIQRTQQEDSAVYLCASSLYHGAGVYEQYFGPGTRLTVT.